This T cell receptor beta chain was identified in a study of cytomegalovirus exposure and HLA in healthy donors. Both 60 Vbeta primers and 13 Jbeta primers went into the PCR. Here immunoSEQ multiplex PCR was the method, and the copy in TCRdb shows in-frame clones only, minus some. The clone table shows some 53,000 clones, with the ten largest holding around 12%. Concerning this clone itself: Its cognate antigen is unknown.

Study observations and caveats: Presence/absence analyses treated sequencing depth as roughly uniform across donors.

Germline V gene lookup returns CDR1 SGHNT and CDR2 YYREEE (reference sequence). This CDR3 has 15 residues. V shed 2 bases and J shed 0 bases, with 9 bases lying between them. The chain uses TRBV5-4 and TRBJ1-3, with D possibly matching TRBD1 (5 bases). This TCR came from a woman aged 60 to 75 in good health and CMV-seropositive. Sequencing was carried out using PBMCs. CDR3 nucleotides: TGTGCCAGCAGCTTTGGGGCGAGCTCTGGAAACACCATATATTTT. Translation: CASSFGASSGNTIYF.